These T cell receptor beta chains were read from a single sample in a study of T cell repertoires in cytomegalovirus infection. One entry per CDR3 protein, called by TCRdb with MiXCR from the reads. The data show fewer than 700,000 distinct CDR3 sequences, 20% to 25% seen once. Sequenced: CD8+ T cells from PBMCs. The receptors were gathered from a human donor in good health (CMV status not recorded). Some clones in this sample may be carry-over from other donors' samples. Both conserved end residues are part of each CDR3. The D gene is left open where the match is weak. Not all rows give a size; the values are once, few, many and, for expanded clones, a class.

V,D,size,J,DNA,CDR3
TRBV7-3,.,few,TRBJ2-3,TGTGCCAGCAGCTTAACGTCTTCGGGGCTTCTCAATTGGGATACGCAGTATTTT,CASSLTSSGLLNWDTQYF
TRBV19,.,.,TRBJ1-1,TGTGCCAGTAGTATAGCGGTGGTTGCAGTGAACACTGAAGCTTTCTTT,CASSIAVVAVNTEAFF
TRBV7-6,.,many,TRBJ2-7,TGTGCCAGCAGCCCCGGTCCGCCAGACTACGAGCAGTACTTC,CASSPGPPDYEQYF
TRBV6-2/TRBV6-3,.,.,TRBJ2-1,TGTGCCAGCAGTTACTCTGGGGGCTACTCCTACAATGAGCAGTTCTTC,CASSYSGGYSYNEQFF
TRBV7-2,.,many,TRBJ1-4,TGTGCCAGCAGCTTAGCCAGGGACGGTGAAAAACTGTTTTTT,CASSLARDGEKLFF
TRBV6-1,.,few,TRBJ1-1,TGTGCCAGCAGTGTTCAGGGACTTCCCATGAACACTGAAGCTTTCTTT,CASSVQGLPMNTEAFF
TRBV7-9,.,many,TRBJ1-2,TGTGCCAGCAGCTTATCGGTGGGGAAGGATTCCTATGGCTACACCTTC,CASSLSVGKDSYGYTF
TRBV2,.,.,TRBJ2-1,TGTGCCAGCAAAAAGGGGCAGGTCTACAATGAGCAGTTCTTC,CASKKGQVYNEQFF
TRBV20-1,TRBD1,.,TRBJ1-5,TGCAGTGCTAGAGACATCCTGGGGACAGGGGTTCAGCCCCAGCATTTT,CSARDILGTGVQPQHF
TRBV4-1,.,.,TRBJ1-1,TGCGCCAGCAGCCAGGTCGAAGAGACTGAAGCTTTCTTT,CASSQVEETEAFF
TRBV6-6,.,.,TRBJ2-1,TGTGTCAGCAGTCCGGGCGGCAATGAGCAGTTCTTC,CVSSPGGNEQFF
TRBV4-3,.,.,TRBJ1-1,TGCGCCAGCAGCCAGTGGGGAGGGAACACTGAAGCTTTCTTT,CASSQWGGNTEAFF
TRBV29-1,.,.,TRBJ1-2,TGCAGCGTTGTGTCCAGGGACTTCGACTATGGCTACACCTTC,CSVVSRDFDYGYTF
TRBV19,.,few,TRBJ2-2,TGTGCCACCAGGAAAGGGGGCACCGGGGAGCTGTTTTTT,CATRKGGTGELFF
TRBV9,.,.,TRBJ2-2,TGTGCCAGCAGCTTAAATCTTGACAGAAACACCGGGGAGCTGTTTTTT,CASSLNLDRNTGELFF
TRBV28,TRBD1,.,TRBJ2-2,TGTGCCACCCGACAGGGTCCGAACACCGGGGAGCTGTTTTTT,CATRQGPNTGELFF
TRBV28,.,.,TRBJ2-7,TGTGCCAGCAGTTTGGGTCTCGCCTCCTACGAGCAGTACTTC,CASSLGLASYEQYF
TRBV6-6,.,.,TRBJ1-4,TGTGCCAGCAGTCTTGGAGAATTTAATGAAAAACTGTTTTTT,CASSLGEFNEKLFF
TRBV18,.,few,TRBJ2-5,TGTGCCAGCTCACCATGGAGGGGGAACCAAGAGACCCAGTACTTC,CASSPWRGNQETQYF
TRBV7-8,TRBD2,many,TRBJ2-3,TGTGCCAGCAGCTCGGGACTAGCGAGGCCAGATACGCAGTATTTT,CASSSGLARPDTQYF
TRBV28,.,.,TRBJ1-4,TGTGCCAGCACACGGAGGTCGAGGACTAATGAAAAACTGTTTTTT,CASTRRSRTNEKLFF
TRBV27,.,.,TRBJ1-1,TGTGCCAGCAGTTTATTTATGGGGAATGAAGCTTTCTTT,CASSLFMGNEAFF
TRBV19,TRBD2,few,TRBJ2-7,TGTGCCAGTAGTTGGACTAGCGGGGATTACGAGCAGTACTTC,CASSWTSGDYEQYF
TRBV7-9,.,.,TRBJ1-1,TGTGCCAGCAGTCCCCCGGCTCCAGTGAACACTGAAGCTTTCTTT,CASSPPAPVNTEAFF
TRBV7-2,.,.,TRBJ2-7,TGTGTCAGCAGCCCGGGCCCCCAGGGAAGCGAGCAGTACTTC,CVSSPGPQGSEQYF
TRBV29-1,.,few,TRBJ1-3,TGCAGCGCTTCCAGTAGACCCTCTGGAAACACCATATATTTT,CSASSRPSGNTIYF
TRBV6-5,.,.,TRBJ2-1,TGTGCCAGCAGTACAGTTACAGGAGGCGCCTACAATGAGCAGTTCTTC,CASSTVTGGAYNEQFF
TRBV28,.,few,TRBJ1-1,TGTGCCAGCAGCGGCGTCGAGATGAACACTGAAGCTTTCTTT,CASSGVEMNTEAFF
TRBV5-6,TRBD1,.,TRBJ2-2,TGTGCCAGCAGCTTGGCCCTGACAGGGTTCACCGGGGAGCTGTTTTTT,CASSLALTGFTGELFF
TRBV29-1,.,.,TRBJ1-2,TGCAGCGTTGATTTCCGTGAATCGAACTATGGCTACACCTTC,CSVDFRESNYGYTF
TRBV6-2/TRBV6-3,.,few,TRBJ1-1,TGTGCCAGCAGTTCCCTCGCTGCGGGGAGTTTGACTGAAGCTTTCTTT,CASSSLAAGSLTEAFF
TRBV7-8,.,many,TRBJ2-2,TGTGCCAGCAGCTTAGGGTCTAGGTCAACGAACACCGGGGAGCTGTTTTTT,CASSLGSRSTNTGELFF
TRBV6-1,TRBD1,many,TRBJ2-1,TGTGCCAGCAGTGAACCCAAGGTGGGACAGAACTCCTACAATGAGCAGTTCTTC,CASSEPKVGQNSYNEQFF
TRBV6-2/TRBV6-3,.,many,TRBJ2-3,TGTGCCAGCAGTACCCCCGCCATGTCGGATACGCAGTATTTT,CASSTPAMSDTQYF
TRBV7-9,.,many,TRBJ1-1,TGTGCCAGCAGGGAGGAGGGCACTGAAGCTTTCTTT,CASREEGTEAFF
TRBV7-8,TRBD1,few,TRBJ1-4,TGTGCCAGCAGCTTAGGCAGGGGGCCATCTGAAAAACTGTTTTTT,CASSLGRGPSEKLFF